A single sample gave rise to the 9 T cell receptor beta chains below, sequenced in a study of CD8 T cells in Susac syndrome. It was with random hexamers that roughly 0.45 to 1 ug RNA was reverse transcribed. TCRdb reanalysed the immunoSEQ multiplex PCR reads using MiXCR and keeps one entry per CDR3 protein. The data hold about 130,000 distinct CDR3 sequences, with roughly 96% observed a single time. The material sequenced was CD4+ T cells from PBMCs. The receptor source for this set is a human donor in good health.

The chain has TRBV29-1 and TRBJ2-5, with D possibly TRBD2 on 5 matching bases. The ends were cut back, 7 bases at V and 4 bases at J, with 13 bases in the middle. CDR3 length equals 12 residues. Germline CDR1 reads SQVTM; CDR2 reads ANQGSEA. DNA for the CDR3: TGCAGCGCCACAACTAGTACAGAGACCCAGTACTTC. Residues: CSATTSTETQYF.

V usage is TRBV10-3 and J usage is TRBJ2-4; D possibly uses TRBD1 or TRBD2 (5 bases each). Trimming stripped 0 bases from V and 10 bases from J, with 10 bases between. The CDR3 is 13 residues long. The germline V gene encodes CDR1 ENHRY and CDR2 SYGVKD. CDR3 amino acids: CAISESGTVIQYF. The CDR3 DNA is TGTGCCATCAGTGAGTCGGGGACGGTAATTCAGTACTTC.

The chain combines TRBV7-9 with TRBJ2-5; TRBD2 matches 7 bases. The CDR3 runs 16 residues. CDR1 and CDR2 (germline): SEHNR, FQNEAQ (reference sequence). V lost 4 bases to trimming and J lost 2 bases; unmatched junction nucleotides: 10. The CDR3 is CASSSLWLADQETQYF. DNA for the CDR3: TGTGCCAGCAGCTCCCTGTGGCTAGCGGATCAAGAGACCCAGTACTTC.

The chain is built from TRBV10-3 and TRBJ1-5; tentative D call: TRBD1 (5 bases). Germline V gives CDR1 ENHRY, CDR2 SYGVKD. This CDR3 is built from 11 residues. V lost 8 bases, J lost 4 bases, and 6 bases lay in between. CDR3 residues: CAIGGNQPQHF. CDR3 sequence (DNA): TGTGCCATCGGGGGGAATCAGCCCCAGCATTTT.

J is TRBJ2-5 and V is TRBV7-2; D is perhaps TRBD2 (5 bases). The length of the CDR3 is 13 residues. V lost 4 bases, J lost 4 bases, and 10 bases lay in between. The V gene's germline CDR1 is SGHTA and CDR2 FQGNSA. The CDR3 nucleotides are TGTGCCAGCAGCTCCTGGGAGAGAGAGACCCAGTACTTC. This encodes CASSSWERETQYF.

This clonotype was counted a few times. The J gene is TRBJ2-7, the V gene TRBV7-2, with D unclear. V was pared by 1 base and J by 3 bases, with 4 bases between. Germline assignment: CDR1 SGHTA and CDR2 FQGNSA. This CDR3 spans 12 amino acids. The CDR3 sequence: CASSLGVYEQYF. The CDR3 region has the DNA TGTGCCAGCAGCTTAGGCGTCTACGAGCAGTACTTC. Drawing the rest from reference TRBV7-2 and TRBJ2-7, the complete variable domain is GAGVSQSPSNKVTEKGKDVELRCDPISGHTALYWYRQSLGQGLEFLIYFQGNSAPDKSGLPSDRFSAERTGGSVSTLTIQRTQQEDSAVYLCASSLGVYEQYFGPGTRLTVT.

The rearrangement uses TRBV3-1 and TRBJ1-1, with D possibly TRBD1 on 5 matching bases. The V and J ends lost 1 base and 8 bases respectively, with 8 bases between them. This CDR3 spans 12 amino acids. CDR1 and CDR2 (germline): LGHDT, YNNKEL (reference sequence). CDR3 in amino acids: CASSQGAGEAFF. For the CDR3, the DNA is TGTGCCAGCAGCCAAGGGGCAGGGGAAGCTTTCTTT.

The rearrangement links TRBV15 to TRBJ1-3, with D perhaps matching TRBD1 (6 bases). The germline V gene has CDR1 LNHNV and CDR2 YYDKDF (reference sequence). CDR3 length: 14 amino acids. V lost 5 bases, J lost 4 bases, and 12 bases lay in between. DNA for the CDR3: TGTGCCACCAGCCCTTGGGGGCCCGGAAACACCATATATTTT. Translation gives CATSPWGPGNTIYF.

The chain has TRBV30 and TRBJ1-2; a possible D gene is TRBD1 (6 bases). The CDR3 is made up of 12 amino acids. The germline CDR1 and CDR2 sequences are GTSNPN and SVGIG (reference sequence). Trimming pared 7 bases from V and 4 bases from J, leaving 13 bases between. The CDR3 nucleotides read TGTGCCTCAAGTGGGGGCGGCTATGGCTACACCTTC. Encoded protein: CASSGGGYGYTF.